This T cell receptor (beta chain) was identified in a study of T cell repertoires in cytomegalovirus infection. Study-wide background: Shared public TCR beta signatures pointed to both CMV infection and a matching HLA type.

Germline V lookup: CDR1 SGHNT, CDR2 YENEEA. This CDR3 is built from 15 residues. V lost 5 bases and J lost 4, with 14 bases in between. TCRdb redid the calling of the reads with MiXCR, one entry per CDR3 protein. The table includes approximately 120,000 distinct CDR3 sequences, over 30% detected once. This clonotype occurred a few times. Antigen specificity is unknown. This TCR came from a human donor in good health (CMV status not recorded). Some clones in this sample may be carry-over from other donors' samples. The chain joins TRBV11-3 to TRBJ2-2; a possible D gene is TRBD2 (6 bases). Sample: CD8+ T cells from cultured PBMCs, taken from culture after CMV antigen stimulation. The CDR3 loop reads CASSPAMGGTGELFF. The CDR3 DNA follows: TGTGCCAGCAGCCCCGCAATGGGGGGCACCGGGGAGCTGTTTTTT.